This T cell receptor beta chain was sequenced for a study of breast tumors, draining lymph nodes, adjacent tissues. TCRdb re-derived calls from the multiplex PCR reads in MiXCR, one entry per CDR3 protein. The sample shows about 20,000 distinct CDR3 sequences, over 40% of them seen only once. Study-wide results and limits: That most tumor T cells come from lymph nodes remained unproven. Luminal-like breast cancer showed significantly higher tumor–nontumor repertoire similarity than basal-like. The data were judged consistent with most tumor T cells coming from lymph node and expanding in tumor. Tumor TCR diversity was below lymph nodes but above nontumor tissue.

A word on this clonotype: What it binds is unknown.

CDR1 is SEHNR, CDR2 FQNEAQ, per germline (reference sequence). With 3 bases removed from V and 8 bases from J, the gap between germline ends came to 10 bases. The CDR3 extends over 13 amino acids. Sequencing was performed on breast tumor tissue. This clonotype originated in a female donor with breast cancer. Some clones in this sample may be carry-over from other donors' samples. The rearrangement uses TRBV7-9 and TRBJ1-4, with D possibly being TRBD1 (6 bases). The CDR3 bases are TGTGCCAGCAGCTTCTCAGGGGCAGAAAAACTGTTTTTT. Its protein product is CASSFSGAEKLFF.